Each of the 26 T cell receptor beta chains below was sequenced from the same sample in a study of STAT5B mutations in CD4+ large granular lymphocyte leukemia. TCRdb's copy holds only in-frame clones and misses some; the assay was immunoSEQ multiplex PCR. The profile shows about 26,000 clones, 60% to 85% of them singletons. Sequencing was carried out using CD4+ T cells from blood buffy coats. The origin of the receptors is a human donor in good health.

The chain has TRBV7-9 and TRBJ2-4, with 9 bases identical to TRBD2. Germline loops: CDR1 SEHNR, CDR2 FQNEAQ (reference sequence). This CDR3 contains 17 residues. Trimming cost V 0 bases and J 5 bases; bases outside gene matches: 8. The chain's CDR3 is CASSLAFSGGLQNIQYF. For the CDR3, the DNA is TGTGCCAGCAGCTTAGCATTTAGCGGGGGCCTCCAAAACATTCAGTACTTC.

The chain links TRBV9 to TRBJ2-6; maybe TRBD1 (6 bases). The CDR3 runs 17 residues. Looked up from germline, CDR1 is SGDLS and CDR2 is YYNGEE. V lost 4 bases, J lost 2 bases, and 16 bases lay in between. Here the CDR3 DNA reads TGTGCCAGCAGCTCAGGACAGACTGTTACTGGGGCCAACGTCCTGACTTTC. This codes for CASSSGQTVTGANVLTF.

The chain is built from TRBV18 and TRBJ1-1; weak D call: TRBD1 (5 bases). The CDR3 length is 13 residues. Trimming took 2 bases from V and 3 from J, leaving 7 bases between them. Germline assignment: CDR1 KGHSH and CDR2 LQKENI. The CDR3 spells CASSPRDDTEAFF. The CDR3 DNA reads TGTGCCAGCTCACCAAGGGACGACACTGAAGCTTTCTTT.

There are a few counts of this clone. J is TRBJ1-4 and V is TRBV5-1; D gene unclear. Germline V CDR1 and CDR2: SGHRS, YFSETQ. V shed 2 bases and J shed 7 bases, with 9 bases lying between them. The CDR3 has 13 residues. The CDR3 DNA reads as TGCGCCAGCAGCTTAGGTGGTGTTGAAAAACTGTTTTTT. It is translated as CASSLGGVEKLFF. Full variable domain (missing parts from reference TRBV5-1 and TRBJ1-4): KAGVTQTPRYLIKTRGQQVTLSCSPISGHRSVSWYQQTPGQGLQFLFEYFSETQRNKGNFPGRFSGRQFSNSRSEMNVSTLELGDSALYLCASSLGGVEKLFFGSGTQLSVL.

This rearrangement joins TRBV6-5 to TRBJ1-2; the match to TRBD1 covers 7 bases. Trimming cost V 5 bases and J 2 bases; bases outside gene matches: 2. Per the germline V gene, CDR1 is MNHEY and CDR2 is SVGAGI. The CDR3 contains 13 residues. The CDR3 loop is CASSEQGNYGYTF. DNA of the CDR3: TGTGCCAGCAGTGAACAGGGGAACTATGGCTACACCTTC.

The chain has TRBV6-1 and TRBJ1-5; no firm D call. Per the germline V gene, CDR1 is MNHNS and CDR2 is SASEGT. V was shortened by 4 bases and J by 2 bases, with 6 bases between the two germline ends. This CDR3 spans 13 amino acids. CDR3: CASSGTGNQPQHF. The CDR3 region has the DNA TGTGCCAGCAGTGGAACGGGCAATCAGCCCCAGCATTTT.

The J gene is TRBJ2-1, the V gene TRBV7-2, with 9 bases lining up with TRBD2. Germline V gene data show CDR1 as SGHTA and CDR2 as FQGNSA. V lost 0 bases and J lost 9; bases outside the gene matches: 6. The CDR3 is made up of 15 amino acids. CDR3 in amino acids: CASSLALAGVGEQFF. DNA of the CDR3: TGTGCCAGCAGCTTAGCATTAGCGGGGGTGGGTGAGCAGTTCTTC.

This rearrangement joins TRBV10-3 to TRBJ2-3; 10 bases agree with TRBD2. The CDR3 covers 16 residues. The V and J ends lost 0 bases and 2 bases, in that order; junction bases with no gene match: 2. Germline V gives CDR1 ENHRY, CDR2 SYGVKD. The CDR3 bases are TGTGCCATCAGTGAGTCTAGCGGGGGGACCACAGATACGCAGTATTTT. It yields the protein CAISESSGGTTDTQYF.

The J gene is TRBJ2-1, the V gene TRBV7-3, with D tentatively TRBD1 or TRBD2 (6 bases each). The germline V gene has CDR1 SGHTA and CDR2 FQGTGA. The V gene lost 3 bases and the J gene lost 3 bases, with 12 bases spanning the gap. CDR3 length: 15 amino acids. CDR3 nucleotide sequence: TGTGCCAGCAGCTTGTCCGGGGGCAGCTACAATGAGCAGTTCTTC. Its translation is CASSLSGGSYNEQFF.

This chain uses TRBV2 with TRBJ2-5, with 8 bases aligning to TRBD2. The CDR3 loop spans 14 amino acids. V lost 2 bases and J lost 4; bases outside the gene matches: 3. CDR1 is SNHLY, CDR2 FYNNEI, per germline. The DNA of the CDR3 is TGTGCCAGCAGTGAACCCAGCGGGAGAGAGACCCAGTACTTC. Translation gives CASSEPSGRETQYF.

The rearrangement joins TRBV13 to TRBJ2-3; 10 nucleotides match TRBD2. The CDR3 length is 17 residues. Germline CDR1 PRHDT, CDR2 FYEKMQ (reference sequence). V lost 5 bases to trimming and J lost 8 bases; unmatched junction nucleotides: 16. The DNA of the CDR3 is TGTGCCAGCAGCCCCCGGCGGCAAGCGGGAGGGCCGGGTACGCAGTATTTT. Encoded protein: CASSPRRQAGGPGTQYF. The full variable domain, in which reference TRBV13 and TRBJ2-3 provide the parts outside the CDR3, is AAGVIQSPRHLIKEKRETATLKCYPIPRHDTVYWYQQGPGQDPQFLISFYEKMQSDKGSIPDRFSAQQFSDYHSELNMSSLELGDSALYFCASSPRRQAGGPGTQYFGPGTRLTVL.

This rearrangement joins TRBV5-1 to TRBJ1-4, with a weak D call TRBD1 (5 bases). The CDR3 is made up of 16 amino acids. Germline-derived CDR1 and CDR2 are SGHRS and YFSETQ. V was clipped by 0 bases and J by 0 bases, with 9 bases between them. The CDR3 loop reads CASSLATAATNEKLFF. CDR3 DNA: TGCGCCAGCAGCTTGGCGACAGCCGCAACTAATGAAAAACTGTTTTTT.

This chain uses TRBV4-1 with TRBJ1-4; 9 nucleotides align to TRBD1. Germline-derived CDR1 and CDR2 are MGHRA and YSYEKL. Trimming cost V 6 bases and J 10 bases; bases outside gene matches: 12. The CDR3 sequence is 15 residues long. The CDR3 reads CASSQPGQGFGKLFF. The CDR3 DNA reads TGCGCCAGCAGTCAACCGGGACAGGGATTCGGAAAACTGTTTTTT.

V is TRBV30 and J is TRBJ1-4; tentatively, D is TRBD1 (6 bases). There are 13 residues in the CDR3. The germline V and J ends were trimmed by 3 bases and 8 bases, with 13 bases remaining between them. Looked up from germline, CDR1 is GTSNPN and CDR2 is SVGIG (reference sequence). The CDR3 spells CAWSGGLKEKLFF. The CDR3 DNA sequence: TGTGCCTGGAGCGGGGGGCTTAAGGAAAAACTGTTTTTT.

CDR3 DNA: TGTGCCAGCAGCGTTCTTGGGGGGGTCACCGGGGAGCTGTTTTTT. Translating gives CASSVLGGVTGELFF. This rearrangement joins TRBV9 to TRBJ2-2, with 7 nucleotides matching TRBD2. The CDR3 sequence is 15 residues long. Germline V CDR1 and CDR2: SGDLS, YYNGEE. The V gene end was trimmed by 2 bases and the J gene end by 4 bases; junction bases not matched to a gene: 5.

The J gene is TRBJ1-2, the V gene TRBV7-2; a possible D gene is TRBD1 (5 bases). Germline values: CDR1 SGHTA, CDR2 FQGNSA. This CDR3 spans 12 amino acids. Between the trimmed V and J ends, which lost 6 bases and 8 bases, there was a span of 13 bases. The CDR3 bases are TGTGCCAGCAGGCAAGGGGTTGGAGGCTACACCTTC. It encodes CASRQGVGGYTF.

J is TRBJ1-1 and V is TRBV6-1; D is unresolved. V shed 5 bases and J shed 0 bases, with 7 bases lying between them. The CDR3 is 13 residues long. Germline-derived CDR1 and CDR2 are MNHNS and SASEGT. In DNA, the CDR3 is TGTGCCAGCAGTATATGGGTGAACACTGAAGCTTTCTTT. Its protein is CASSIWVNTEAFF.

This clone has a single count. CDR3 sequence reads: CASSLDGRSYEQYF. DNA of the CDR3: TGTGCCAGCAGCTTAGATGGACGATCGTACGAGCAGTACTTC. V and J are TRBV7-6 and TRBJ2-7; D is uncertain. This CDR3 region has 14 residues. Trimming removed 1 base from V and 4 bases from J, with 11 bases in between. CDR1 and CDR2 from the germline V gene are SGHVS and FNYEAQ.

This clone was picked up a small number of times. This rearrangement joins TRBV28 to TRBJ1-2; no clear D. The CDR3 is made up of 13 amino acids. Trimming pared 3 bases from V and 6 bases from J, leaving 11 bases between. Germline V gene data show CDR1 as MDHEN and CDR2 as SYDVKM. This chain's CDR3 is CASSFGDRHGYTF. The CDR3 nucleotides read TGTGCCAGCAGTTTTGGGGATCGCCATGGCTACACCTTC.

This clone was seen just once. The rearrangement uses TRBV7-9 and TRBJ1-6, with 9 bases identical to TRBD1. Germline V CDR1 and CDR2: SEHNR, FQNEAQ (reference sequence). The CDR3 is made up of 14 amino acids. After removal of 4 bases from V and 8 bases from J, the junction contained 3 bases not matched to a gene. The CDR3 bases are TGTGCCAGCAGCTCCCGACAGGGGGATTCACCCCTCCACTTT. Its translation: CASSSRQGDSPLHF. Full variable domain (rest looked up from reference TRBV7-9 and TRBJ1-6): DTGVSQNPRHKITKRGQNVTFRCDPISEHNRLYWYRQTLGQGPEFLTYFQNEAQLEKSRLLSDRFSAERPKGSFSTLEIQRTEQGDSAMYLCASSSRQGDSPLHFGNGTRLTVT.

This clone appeared a single time. The J gene is TRBJ1-1, the V gene TRBV6-5, with a tentative D call TRBD1 (6 bases). CDR1 is MNHEY and CDR2 is SVGAGI in the germline V gene. This CDR3 is built from 14 residues. V was clipped by 6 bases and J by 2 bases, with 13 bases between them. The CDR3, as DNA: TGTGCCAGCAGGTCCGGGGGCCCCAACACTGAAGCTTTCTTT. Protein: CASRSGGPNTEAFF.

This chain links TRBV6-1 with TRBJ1-1; D gene uncertain. The V end lost 6 bases, the J end lost 7 bases, and 6 bases lay between the germline ends. The CDR3 totals 10 residues. Per germline, CDR1 MNHNS and CDR2 SASEGT. The chain's CDR3 is CASRGFEAFF. Here the CDR3 DNA reads TGTGCCAGCAGGGGTTTTGAAGCTTTCTTT.

A few counts support this clone. This chain uses TRBV10-1 with TRBJ2-3, with a tentative D call TRBD2 (6 bases). Germline lookup yields CDR1 WNHNN and CDR2 SYGVQD (reference sequence). V lost 0 bases and J lost 12, with 10 bases in between. This CDR3 spans 12 amino acids. The CDR3 DNA follows: TGCGCCAGCAGTGAGTCGATGACTAGACAGTATTTT. This encodes CASSESMTRQYF.

The chain joins TRBV5-1 to TRBJ2-7; D is unresolved. Germline V gene lookup returns CDR1 SGHRS and CDR2 YFSETQ. V was pared by 3 bases and J by 1 base, with 11 bases between. This CDR3 contains 14 residues. CDR3 nucleotide sequence: TGCGCCAGCAGCTCGACCGGGCCTTCCTACGAGCAGTACTTC. As protein: CASSSTGPSYEQYF.

The chain has TRBV29-1 and TRBJ2-1; 15 positions agree with TRBD2. The germline V gene has CDR1 SQVTM and CDR2 ANQGSEA. The CDR3 is 15 amino acids. Unmatched junction bases numbered 3, after V lost 5 bases and J lost 4 bases. The CDR3 sequence: CSVQGLAGGYNEQFF. The CDR3 region has the DNA TGCAGCGTTCAGGGACTAGCGGGGGGATACAATGAGCAGTTCTTC.

This sequence joins TRBV13 and TRBJ2-3; 10 nucleotides line up with TRBD2. The V segment lost 2 bases and the J segment 0 bases; nucleotides outside the gene matches: 8. The CDR3 has 18 residues. Germline CDR1 is PRHDT and CDR2 is FYEKMQ (reference sequence). The CDR3 DNA follows: TGTGCCAGCAGCTTATCTACCGGGACTAGCGCCAGCACAGATACGCAGTATTTT. It is translated as CASSLSTGTSASTDTQYF.